Below, 16 T cell receptor beta chains from the same sample are listed, as sequenced in a study of Graves' ophthalmopathy and Graves' hyperthyroidism. Amplifying from RNA transcripts, the study obtained TCR beta CDR3 regions. Investigators did first-round RT-PCR with HTBI primers, then second-round multiplex PCR. TCRdb reprocessed the multiplex PCR reads with MiXCR, giving one entry per CDR3 protein. Counted here are about 700,000 distinct CDR3 sequences, roughly 40% occurring once; the ten biggest clones make up approximately 46%. Material: peripheral blood. All receptors derive from an adult man with Graves' ophthalmopathy.

This clonotype was seen only a few times. At one end the junction does not follow the germline gene, possibly because of a read error. The rearrangement uses TRBV5-1 and TRBJ1-3, with D possibly matching TRBD1 (6 bases). Germline V gene sequence: CDR1 SGHRS, CDR2 YFSETQ. The CDR3 extends over 16 amino acids. This CDR3 is CASSLGSGARRNTIYF. The CDR3 bases are TGTGCCAGCAGCTTGGGGTCGGGGGCGAGGAGAAACACCATATATTTT.

A remark on this clonotype: Because it lacks the conserved phenylalanine or tryptophan at the end, this CDR3 is likely a read error. The V and J genes are TRBV24-1 and TRBJ1-2, with 8 bases that match TRBD1. The CDR3 loop spans 13 amino acids. Trimming removed 9 bases from V and 8 bases from J; junction bases left unmatched: 10. Germline lookup yields CDR1 KGHDR and CDR2 SFDVKD. CDR3 nucleotides: TGTGCCACCGGGCCGGGCAGGGGGCACGGCTACACCCTC. Its protein is CATGPGRGHGYTL.

The chain employs TRBV25-1 and TRBJ1-2; D ambiguous. Germline values: CDR1 MGHDK, CDR2 SYGVNS. Trimming stripped 8 bases from V and 6 bases from J, with 7 bases between. CDR3 length: 10 amino acids. In DNA, the CDR3 is TGTGCCAGCTTAGCCCATGGCTACACCTTC. As protein: CASLAHGYTF.

This clonotype has a handful of counts. The chain joins TRBV10-3 to TRBJ2-2; 8 bases match TRBD1. From germline, CDR1 is ENHRY and CDR2 SYGVKD. The CDR3 is 17 residues long. The V segment lost 10 bases and the J segment 2 bases; nucleotides outside the gene matches: 15. The CDR3 nucleotides are TGTGCCACCCATTCTCAGGGGGCGCCTCCCAACACCGGGGAGCTGTTTTTT. It yields the protein CATHSQGAPPNTGELFF.

The chain recombines TRBV15 with TRBJ1-2; 10 positions match TRBD1. Germline values: CDR1 LNHNV, CDR2 YYDKDF (reference sequence). The CDR3 spans 16 residues. V was clipped by 3 bases and J by 7 bases; unmatched bases: 11. The CDR3 sequence: CATSSNSDRGRSGYTF. CDR3 in DNA: TGTGCCACCAGCAGTAACTCCGACAGGGGGCGAAGTGGCTACACCTTC.

There are a few counts of this clonotype. The chain employs TRBV9 and TRBJ2-2; D is ambiguous. Germline V gene lookup returns CDR1 SGDLS and CDR2 YYNGEE. The ends were cut back, 3 bases at V and 6 bases at J, with 12 bases in the middle. CDR3 length equals 14 residues. The CDR3 sequence: CASSGRLGSGELFF. The DNA for the CDR3 is TGTGCCAGCAGCGGCAGACTGGGGTCCGGGGAGCTGTTTTTT. The whole variable domain, remainder taken from reference TRBV9 and TRBJ2-2, is DSGVTQTPKHLITATGQRVTLRCSPRSGDLSVYWYQQSLDQGLQFLIQYYNGEERAKGNILERFSAQQFPDLHSELNLSSLELGDSALYFCASSGRLGSGELFFGEGSRLTVL.

J is TRBJ1-2 and V is TRBV5-5; maybe TRBD1 (6 bases). Trimming left V 4 bases short and J 8 bases short, with 21 bases between. The CDR3 sequence is 15 residues long. Germline CDR1 reads SGHKS; CDR2 reads YYEKEE (reference sequence). CDR3 sequence reads: CASSPTLTGGRGYTF. Here the CDR3 DNA reads TGTGCCAGCAGCCCAACACTGACAGGCGGTCGGGGCTACACCTTC.

This rearrangement joins TRBV5-6 to TRBJ1-5, with a weak D call TRBD1 (6 bases). Germline assignment: CDR1 SGHDT and CDR2 YYEEEE. This CDR3 is built from 14 residues. Trimming removed 9 bases from V and 7 bases from J, with 20 bases in between. The DNA for the CDR3 is TGTGCCAACAGTCTACAGGGACGTGGGCAGCCCCAGCATTTT. As protein: CANSLQGRGQPQHF. Variable domain in full (rest from reference TRBV5-6 and TRBJ1-5): DAGVTQSPTHLIKTRGQQVTLRCSPKSGHDTVSWYQQALGQGPQFIFQYYEEEERQRGNFPDRFSGHQFPNYSSELNVNALLLGDSALYLCANSLQGRGQPQHFGDGTRLSIL.

This clonotype was detected a few times. The gene calls are TRBV2 and TRBJ2-5, with TRBD2 matching over 7 bases. The CDR3 runs 13 residues. The V and J ends lost 0 bases and 6 bases, in that order; junction bases with no gene match: 1. Germline V gene lookup returns CDR1 SNHLY and CDR2 FYNNEI. CDR3 residues: CASSEAGGKTQYF. The CDR3 DNA reads as TGTGCCAGCAGTGAAGCGGGGGGGAAGACCCAGTACTTC.

This clonotype was detected ten times or more. The gene calls are TRBV6-5 and TRBJ1-1; no reliable D call. Between the trimmed V and J ends, which lost 4 bases and 11 bases, there was a span of 14 bases. This CDR3 region has 12 residues. CDR1 is MNHEY, CDR2 SVGAGI, per germline. CDR3 sequence: CASSLDGDEAFF. As DNA, the CDR3 is TGTGCCAGCAGTTTGGACGGCGACGAGGCTTTCTTT.

The table lists this clonotype with a few counts. The gene calls are TRBV9 and TRBJ2-5; TRBD2 matches at 8 bases. Germline V gives CDR1 SGDLS, CDR2 YYNGEE. This CDR3 spans 17 amino acids. V was clipped by 4 bases and J by 0 bases; unmatched bases: 11. CDR3 sequence reads: CASSLRQGGGYQETQYF. DNA for the CDR3: TGTGCCAGCAGCTTACGCCAGGGCGGGGGGTACCAAGAGACCCAGTACTTC.

The V and J genes are TRBV10-3 and TRBJ1-2, with 11 positions matching TRBD1. CDR1 and CDR2 (germline): ENHRY, SYGVKD. The CDR3 consists of 14 residues. The V segment lost 6 bases and the J segment 8 bases; nucleotides outside the gene matches: 8. Written as DNA, the CDR3 is TGTGCCATCAGATACGGGACAGGGGGTCGCGGCTACACCTTC. Amino acids: CAIRYGTGGRGYTF.

This clonotype was detected a few times. The chain combines TRBV5-6 with TRBJ1-2; a weak D match, TRBD1 (5 bases). This CDR3 is built from 15 residues. Germline V CDR1 and CDR2: SGHDT, YYEEEE. Trimming removed 5 bases from V and 5 bases from J, with 19 bases in between. In DNA form, the CDR3 reads TGTGCCAGCAGGGCCCCCAAAAGACAGAGGTATGGCTACACCTTC. Translation: CASRAPKRQRYGYTF. Complete variable domain (other parts from reference TRBV5-6 and TRBJ1-2): DAGVTQSPTHLIKTRGQQVTLRCSPKSGHDTVSWYQQALGQGPQFIFQYYEEEERQRGNFPDRFSGHQFPNYSSELNVNALLLGDSALYLCASRAPKRQRYGYTFGSGTRLTVV.

As for this clonotype: A single base separates this from a much larger clone, so it may be a read error. The CDR3: CAGSSDPSEQYF. DNA of the CDR3: TGTGCCGGCAGCTCGGACCCCTCCGAGCAGTACTTC. The V call is TRBV11-2, the J call TRBJ2-7; no clear D. The CDR3 has 12 residues. Germline CDR1 and CDR2: SGHAT and FQNNGV. Combining the CDR3 with reference TRBV11-2 and TRBJ2-7 gives the whole variable domain EAGVAQSPRYKIIEKRQSVAFWCNPISGHATLYWYQQILGQGPKLLIQFQNNGVVDDSQLPKDRFSAERLKGVDSTLKIQPAKLEDSAVYLCAGSSDPSEQYFGPGTRLTVT.

V and J are TRBV20-1 and TRBJ1-1, with 8 bases aligning to TRBD1. The CDR3 is made up of 14 amino acids. Looked up from germline, CDR1 is DFQATT and CDR2 is SNEGSKA (reference sequence). V lost 3 bases, J lost 5 bases, and 8 bases stayed unmatched. The DNA for the CDR3 is TGCAGTGCTAGTCGGGGACAGGTGAGGACTGAAGCTTTCTTT. This sequence encodes CSASRGQVRTEAFF.

This clonotype has only a few counts. The V call is TRBV7-9, the J call TRBJ2-7; 11 bases are shared with TRBD2. From germline, CDR1 is SEHNR and CDR2 FQNEAQ (reference sequence). This CDR3 contains 15 residues. The J segment lost 4 bases and the V segment lost 4 bases, leaving 6 bases of the junction unmatched. This chain's CDR3 is CASSSGTSGYYEQYF. The DNA of the CDR3 is TGTGCCAGCAGCTCCGGGACTAGCGGATATTACGAGCAGTACTTC.